The present T cell receptor beta chain was sequenced within a study of blood T cell repertoires in COVID-19. Background on the study: Sites across the United States, Italy and Spain contributed samples from acute and convalescent COVID-19. Sources were T cells, B-cell-depleted T cells, or PBMCs; the material itself was cDNA or gDNA.

Followed over time, Seattle patients had been enrolled while infection was active. Source study methods: Nucleated cell number was recorded as an estimate derived from reference gene primer amplification. Produced via immunoSEQ multiplex PCR; TCRdb's table is partial and in-frame only. V and J calls and clone size come straight from that table; D and trimming were deduced from the DNA. This sample has over 200,000 clones, with 83% found just once. The sequenced sample consisted of peripheral blood. The clonotype originates from a woman aged 25 to 45 with COVID-19, enrolled during active disease.

This CDR3 reads CASSQVGAEAFF. DNA of the CDR3: TGTGCCAGCAGCCAGGTAGGGGCTGAAGCTTTCTTT. V gene TRBV28 combines with J gene TRBJ1-1; D possibly corresponds to TRBD1 (5 bases). CDR1 and CDR2 from the germline V gene are MDHEN and SYDVKM. V lost 6 bases and J lost 6, with 11 bases in between. This CDR3 comprises 12 residues.